This entry features one TCR beta chain sequence. V was clipped by 3 bases and J by 5 bases, with 13 bases between them. CDR3 length: 14 amino acids. The germline V gene encodes CDR1 ENHRY and CDR2 SYGVKD. This entry belongs to a study of response to subunit inactivated influenza vaccine. MiXCR was run by TCRdb on the RT-PCR reads, yielding one entry per CDR3 protein. The sample yields approximately 520,000 distinct CDR3 sequences, approximately 15% seen once. The clonotype comes from a man between 50 and 70 years old who received an inactivated influenza vaccine. This sample comprised CD4+ T cells sorted from PBMCs, obtained approximately 25 months after vaccination. The rearrangement joins TRBV10-3 to TRBJ2-5; D unclear. CDR3 sequence reads: CAISDQIGTETQYF. In DNA form, the CDR3 reads TGTGCCATCAGTGACCAGATTGGAACGGAGACCCAGTACTTC.